What follows are 2 T cell receptor beta chains derived from one specimen sequenced in a study of T cell responses to AZD1222 COVID-19 vaccine. Using immunoSEQ multiplex PCR, the repertoire was profiled, and TCRdb retains in-frame clones only, with some absent. Of about 120,000 clones in the sample, roughly 89% were seen once. The specimen comprised peripheral blood, sampled on day 0 of AZD1222 vaccination. The receptor source for this set is an adult in good health.

This chain uses TRBV7-2 with TRBJ2-1; 16 nucleotides agree with TRBD2. The V and J ends lost 3 bases and 7 bases, in that order; junction bases with no gene match: 12. Germline-derived CDR1 and CDR2 are SGHTA and FQGNSA. The CDR3 runs to 19 residues. CDR3 loop: CASSFPGTSGRARGNEQFF. The CDR3 region has the DNA TGTGCCAGCAGCTTCCCAGGGACTAGCGGGAGGGCTCGGGGAAATGAGCAGTTCTTC.

The chain couples TRBV7-2 to TRBJ2-1; D is possibly TRBD2 (6 bases). This CDR3 has 14 residues. CDR1 is SGHTA, CDR2 FQGNSA, per germline. The V end lost 5 bases, the J end lost 15 bases, and 23 bases lay between the germline ends. CDR3 sequence (DNA): TGTGCCAGCAGCCAACGGGGTGCGGAGGGAGATTCGTTCTTC. Its protein product is CASSQRGAEGDSFF.